The 30 T cell receptor beta chains below come from one sample, sequenced in a study of early T cells in non-severe SARS-CoV-2 infection. Each CDR3 protein gets one entry after TCRdb re-called the 5' RACE reads with MiXCR. The sample consists of approximately 99,000 distinct CDR3 sequences, around 10% of them appearing once. Source material: whole blood. These receptors were obtained from an adult who was a healthcare worker with PCR-confirmed SARS-CoV-2 infection or an uninfected control (not recorded which).

This clonotype was counted ten times or more. The chain joins TRBV13 to TRBJ2-3; D may be TRBD2 (6 bases). The V gene lost 4 bases and the J gene lost 0 bases, with 14 bases spanning the gap. The length of the CDR3 is 16 residues. Germline-derived CDR1 and CDR2 are PRHDT and FYEKMQ (reference sequence). CDR3 region: CASSSAGTGSTDTQYF. CDR3 bases: TGTGCCAGCAGCTCTGCGGGGACGGGGAGCACAGATACGCAGTATTTT.

V is TRBV15 and J is TRBJ2-3, with D possibly TRBD1 on 5 matching bases. Germline CDR1 and CDR2: LNHNV and YYDKDF (reference sequence). Trimming shortened V by 4 bases and J by 3 bases, and 14 bases separated the two germline ends. The CDR3 totals 15 residues. CDR3 DNA: TGTGCCACCAGCAATCGAAGGGGCGCGACAGATACGCAGTATTTT. This encodes CATSNRRGATDTQYF.

The chain couples TRBV5-4 to TRBJ2-1; either TRBD1 or TRBD2 may fit D (5 bases each). CDR1 is SGHNT and CDR2 is YYREEE in the germline V gene (reference sequence). V was trimmed by 10 bases and J by 1 base, leaving 12 bases between them. This CDR3 contains 13 residues. CDR3 in amino acids: CAYREGSYNEQFF. The CDR3 DNA sequence: TGTGCCTACCGAGAGGGGTCCTACAATGAGCAGTTCTTC.

Only a few counts were recorded for this clonotype. The chain combines TRBV29-1 with TRBJ2-1; D assignment may be TRBD1 or TRBD2 (5 bases each). V was clipped by 4 bases and J by 12 bases, with 13 bases between them. Germline V lookup: CDR1 SQVTM, CDR2 ANQGSEA. The CDR3 has 11 residues. CDR3 DNA sequence: TGCAGCGTTGGGACCGAGAGGGGGCAGTTCTTC. It encodes CSVGTERGQFF.

This clonotype was seen a few times. V gene TRBV11-3 combines with J gene TRBJ2-2; D gene uncertain. CDR1 SGHNT and CDR2 YENEEA come from the germline V gene. V was trimmed by 5 bases and J by 4 bases, leaving 8 bases between them. CDR3 length: 13 residues. The CDR3 DNA sequence: TGTGCCAGCAGCCGTGTAGCCACCGGGGAGCTGTTTTTT. Protein: CASSRVATGELFF.

The V and J genes are TRBV7-3 and TRBJ1-2; 7 nucleotides align to TRBD1. This CDR3 region has 16 residues. Germline V lookup: CDR1 SGHTA, CDR2 FQGTGA. V was pared by 5 bases and J by 8 bases, with 17 bases of the junction left unmatched. CDR3 amino acids: CASSPGGLGGLKGYTF. The CDR3 bases are TGTGCCAGCAGCCCAGGGGGTCTCGGAGGGCTAAAAGGCTACACCTTC.

This chain uses TRBV21-1 with TRBJ1-5. TRBV21-1 is deemed a pseudogene. The CDR3 covers 16 residues. As DNA, the CDR3 is TGTGCCAGCAGCAAGCACCCACAGACTTCCAATCAGCCCCAGCATTTT. It encodes CASSKHPQTSNQPQHF.

This clonotype was detected a few times. The rearrangement uses TRBV30 and TRBJ1-2; the D is unclear. Trimming cost V 5 bases and J 2 bases, with 9 bases left between them. CDR1 GTSNPN and CDR2 SVGIG come from the germline V gene (reference sequence). This CDR3 contains 12 residues. The CDR3 DNA sequence: TGTGCCTGGGCTCGCGGAAACTATGGCTACACCTTC. This codes for CAWARGNYGYTF.

This clonotype came up many times. V is TRBV20-1 and J is TRBJ2-7; 14 nucleotides align to TRBD2. The ends lost 0 bases at V and 3 bases at J; junction bases unmatched: 4. This CDR3 region has 16 residues. The germline V gene encodes CDR1 DFQATT and CDR2 SNEGSKA (reference sequence). DNA of the CDR3: TGCAGTGCTAGAGACCCGGGACTAGCGGGAGTCTACGAGCAGTACTTC. The encoded protein is CSARDPGLAGVYEQYF.

This clonotype was recorded at least ten times. The V and J genes are TRBV20-1 and TRBJ2-1; 10 nucleotides align to TRBD1. There are 14 residues in the CDR3. Germline lookup yields CDR1 DFQATT and CDR2 SNEGSKA (reference sequence). Trimming took 5 bases from V and 10 from J; bases not matched to a gene: 11. CDR3 residues: CSALIRDRGNEQFF. The DNA of the CDR3 is TGCAGTGCTCTCATTCGGGACAGGGGTAACGAGCAGTTCTTC.

This chain uses TRBV28 with TRBJ2-7, with D possibly matching TRBD1 (5 bases). Trimming took off 6 bases at V and 3 bases at J, with 15 bases between the two ends. CDR3 size: 14 residues. The germline CDR1 and CDR2 sequences are MDHEN and SYDVKM. The CDR3 spells CASRLSDTFYEQYF. CDR3 nucleotides: TGTGCCAGCAGACTATCGGACACCTTCTACGAGCAGTACTTC.

DNA for the CDR3: TGCGCCAGCAGGCAGACAGGAGGTACAGATACGCAGTATTTT. Encoded protein: CASRQTGGTDTQYF. The J gene is TRBJ2-3, the V gene TRBV10-2, with a tentative D call TRBD1 (6 bases). Germline V gene lookup returns CDR1 WSHSY and CDR2 SAAADI. With 6 bases removed from V and 3 bases from J, the gap between germline ends came to 13 bases. This CDR3 has 14 residues.

This chain links TRBV5-1 with TRBJ2-7; 8 bases are a match to TRBD2. Per the germline V gene, CDR1 is SGHRS and CDR2 is YFSETQ. The CDR3 has 17 residues. V trimming: 0 bases; J trimming: 0 bases; junction bases outside the gene matches: 8. CDR3 amino acids: CASSLGASGSSSYEQYF. The CDR3 nucleotides read TGCGCCAGCAGCTTGGGGGCTAGCGGGTCGAGCTCCTACGAGCAGTACTTC.

The chain couples TRBV12-3 or TRBV12-4 to TRBJ2-7; 10 nucleotides line up with TRBD1. The CDR3 runs to 17 residues. V lost 8 bases to trimming and J lost 6 bases; unmatched junction nucleotides: 19. The CDR3 reads CASGRDRGRDHVREQYF. As DNA, the CDR3 is TGTGCCAGCGGAAGGGACAGGGGCCGCGACCACGTACGCGAGCAGTACTTC.

This clonotype was observed many times. The V gene is TRBV12-2, the J gene TRBJ2-1; the D call TRBD1 from the table was never checked on the DNA. TRBV12-2 is given as a pseudogene. The CDR3 has 18 amino acids. The CDR3 loop reads CASRLALYRGRSYNEQFF. CDR3 DNA sequence: TGTGCAAGTCGCTTAGCCCTCTACAGGGGTAGGTCCTACAATGAGCAGTTCTTC.

CDR3 residues: CASATQHNQPQHF. The CDR3 coding sequence is TGTGCCAGCGCGACCCAGCACAATCAGCCCCAGCATTTT. The chain uses TRBV7-2 and TRBJ1-5; no reliable D call. The CDR3 runs to 13 residues. Germline V gives CDR1 SGHTA, CDR2 FQGNSA. The germline V and J ends were trimmed by 8 bases and 3 bases, with 11 bases remaining between them.

The chain employs TRBV28 and TRBJ2-7; D remains unclear. Trimming cost V 8 bases and J 2 bases, with 19 bases left between them. Germline CDR1 and CDR2: MDHEN and SYDVKM. This CDR3 comprises 15 residues. The CDR3 protein is CASGTYRGGTYEQYF. The CDR3 DNA reads TGTGCCAGCGGTACCTACCGAGGTGGGACCTACGAGCAGTACTTC.

This clonotype occurred a few times. This chain joins TRBV7-8 and TRBJ2-1, with D hard to call. CDR1 and CDR2 (germline): SGHVS, FQNEAQ. V was pared by 5 bases and J by 0 bases, with 17 bases between. The CDR3 length is 17 residues. The CDR3 is CASSPFGFVASYNEQFF. The CDR3 DNA is TGTGCCAGCAGCCCCTTCGGGTTTGTAGCCTCCTACAATGAGCAGTTCTTC.

The chain combines TRBV6-5 with TRBJ2-1; unclear D gene. The CDR3 spans 15 residues. Germline loops: CDR1 MNHEY, CDR2 SVGAGI. Deletions cut 7 bases from V and 0 bases from J, with 13 bases between. The CDR3 coding sequence is TGTGCCAGCACCCGGACCTCCAGCTCCTACAATGAGCAGTTCTTC. The encoded protein is CASTRTSSSYNEQFF.

This clonotype turned up a few times. The V and J genes are TRBV12-3 or TRBV12-4 and TRBJ2-1, with D possibly TRBD2 on 6 matching bases. The ends were cut back, 5 bases at V and 12 bases at J, with 17 bases in the middle. The CDR3 contains 13 residues. CDR3 loop: CASSRTAVGGQFF. CDR3 coding DNA: TGTGCCAGCAGTCGGACTGCCGTGGGAGGGCAGTTCTTC.

Many counts were recorded for this clonotype. This chain connects TRBV7-9 to TRBJ1-2; D is unclear. V dropped 5 bases and J dropped 4 bases, with 14 bases sitting between them. This CDR3 is 14 amino acids long. Germline CDR1 SEHNR, CDR2 FQNEAQ (reference sequence). In DNA, the CDR3 is TGTGCCAGCAGCCGTACTGAGTTAGTCTATGGCTACACCTTC. It yields the protein CASSRTELVYGYTF.

Ten or more counts support this clonotype. The CDR3 loop reads CASSSGAASEQYF. CDR3 bases: TGTGCCAGCAGCTCCGGGGCCGCCTCCGAGCAGTACTTC. This chain joins TRBV5-6 and TRBJ2-7; D may match TRBD1 or TRBD2 (5 bases each). V was clipped by 3 bases and J by 6 bases, with 13 bases between them. Per the germline V gene, CDR1 is SGHDT and CDR2 is YYEEEE. The CDR3 has 13 amino acids.

Only a few counts were recorded for this clonotype. V gene TRBV29-1 combines with J gene TRBJ2-5, with no clear D. The CDR3 covers 14 residues. V was trimmed by 4 bases and J by 1 base, leaving 13 bases between them. Germline V lookup: CDR1 SQVTM, CDR2 ANQGSEA. The CDR3 DNA is TGCAGCGTTGGCGCGCGGCTCACCCAAGAGACCCAGTACTTC. Translated, it gives CSVGARLTQETQYF.

This clonotype has ten or more counts. The gene calls are TRBV20-1 and TRBJ1-5, with 11 nucleotides matching TRBD1. This CDR3 contains 13 residues. With 5 bases clipped from V and 4 bases from J, the junction kept 1 base outside the gene matches. Per the germline V gene, CDR1 is DFQATT and CDR2 is SNEGSKA (reference sequence). The chain's CDR3 is CSAGTGGNQPQHF. As DNA, the CDR3 is TGCAGTGCTGGGACAGGGGGTAATCAGCCCCAGCATTTT.

In regard to this clonotype: A much bigger clone sits one base away, suggesting this may be a read error. The CDR3 DNA sequence: TGCGCCAACAGCTTGGTGGGTCGCGAAGAGACCCAGTACTTC. Amino acid sequence: CANSLVGREETQYF. V is TRBV5-1 and J is TRBJ2-5; no reliable D call. CDR1 is SGHRS and CDR2 is YFSETQ in the germline V gene. This CDR3 has 14 amino acids.

The chain joins TRBV5-8 to TRBJ2-3, with D uncertain. The CDR3 runs to 14 residues. Trimming took off 2 bases at V and 0 bases at J, with 7 bases between the two ends. CDR1 and CDR2 from the germline V gene are SGHTS and YDEGEE. DNA for the CDR3: TGTGCCAGCAGCTTCTACGCTAGCACAGATACGCAGTATTTT. It specifies CASSFYASTDTQYF.

The J gene is TRBJ2-3, the V gene TRBV11-2, with 10 nucleotides matching TRBD2. Germline V gene data show CDR1 as SGHAT and CDR2 as FQNNGV. There are 16 residues in the CDR3. The junction had 7 bases not matched to a gene; V was cut back by 3 bases and J by 4 bases. In DNA, the CDR3 is TGTGCCAGCAGCTTCCGACTAGCGGGCGACGCAGATACGCAGTATTTT. It encodes CASSFRLAGDADTQYF.

Ten or more counts support this clonotype. The chain uses TRBV4-2 and TRBJ2-1; D is possibly TRBD2 (5 bases). The V gene's germline CDR1 is LGHNA and CDR2 YNFKEQ. V was trimmed by 1 base and J by 7 bases, leaving 11 bases between them. The CDR3 totals 14 residues. This chain's CDR3 is CASSQGEGGNEQFF. The CDR3 nucleotides read TGTGCCAGCAGCCAAGGTGAGGGTGGGAATGAGCAGTTCTTC.

This clonotype was seen more than once but under ten times. V is TRBV5-1 and J is TRBJ2-2, with 7 bases aligning to TRBD1. Germline loops: CDR1 SGHRS, CDR2 YFSETQ. V lost 6 bases, J lost 2 bases, and 7 bases stayed unmatched. The CDR3 is 15 residues long. The DNA for the CDR3 is TGCGCCAGCAAAGATAGGGGGCCAAACACCGGGGAGCTGTTTTTT. It encodes CASKDRGPNTGELFF.

This clonotype has a count of ten or more. This sequence joins TRBV6-5 and TRBJ2-7; the match to TRBD2 covers 11 bases. V lost 6 bases and J lost 4; bases outside the gene matches: 11. Germline-derived CDR1 and CDR2 are MNHEY and SVGAGI. The CDR3 runs 16 residues. The CDR3 here is CASRPIAGGLVYEQYF. CDR3 DNA: TGTGCCAGCAGACCAATAGCGGGAGGGTTGGTATACGAGCAGTACTTC.